The T cell receptor (beta chain) described here comes from a study of T cell repertoires in aging, cancer and after chemotherapy. The study's findings and limits: Loss of evenness, beyond lost richness, contributed to age-related TCR diversity decline in cancer patients.

A mixed TRB-A/B primer pool amplified rearranged TRB by multiplex touch-down PCR. TCRdb re-called the multiplex PCR reads with MiXCR, one entry per CDR3 protein. The sample holds about 4,800 distinct CDR3 sequences, around a fifth seen once. The template was genomic DNA from peripheral blood, not RNA. Concerning this clonotype itself: Its antigen is not known.

This TCR was sampled from a human donor in good health. The donor label of this sample is uncertain. The specimen was blood.

The CDR3 nucleotides read TGTGCCAGCAGCTCTTCGGGTCAGGGCTACAATGAGCAGTTCTTC. Amino acid sequence: CASSSSGQGYNEQFF. The V gene is TRBV7-3, the J gene TRBJ2-1; tentatively, D is TRBD1 (5 bases). Trimming pared 4 bases from V and 3 bases from J, leaving 13 bases between. The germline V gene encodes CDR1 SGHTA and CDR2 FQGTGA. This CDR3 region has 15 residues.